Presented here are 28 T cell receptor beta chains from one specimen sequenced in a study of blood T cell repertoires in COVID-19. The method was immunoSEQ multiplex PCR; TCRdb's version includes in-frame clones alone and lacks a portion of them. The data show 100,000 to 150,000 clones, about 81% seen once. Material: PBMCs or T cells enriched from blood (not recorded which). The receptors were gathered from a man in his forties with acute COVID-19.

The V and J genes are TRBV5-4 and TRBJ2-5; 7 bases agree with TRBD2. The CDR3 consists of 13 residues. The germline V gene has CDR1 SGHNT and CDR2 YYREEE (reference sequence). With 2 bases clipped from V and 5 bases from J, the junction kept 3 bases outside the gene matches. CDR3 nucleotide sequence: TGTGCCAGCAGCTTTGAGGGAGGGGAGACCCAGTACTTC. It codes for CASSFEGGETQYF.

This chain links TRBV6-5 with TRBJ2-7; 10 bases are shared with TRBD2. The germline CDR1 and CDR2 sequences are MNHEY and SVGAGI. This CDR3 spans 15 amino acids. V was pared by 6 bases and J by 2 bases, with 7 bases of the junction left unmatched. The CDR3 nucleotides are TGTGCCAGCAGGAAAGAACTAGCGGGAACCTACGAGCAGTACTTC. Encoded protein: CASRKELAGTYEQYF.

The J gene is TRBJ1-5, the V gene TRBV6-5; D is perhaps TRBD1 (6 bases). Germline V CDR1 and CDR2: MNHEY, SVGAGI. This CDR3 comprises 14 residues. V was shortened by 6 bases and J by 6 bases, with 15 bases between the two germline ends. CDR3 residues: CASRPTGNGQPQHF. CDR3 coding DNA: TGTGCCAGCAGACCTACAGGGAACGGTCAGCCCCAGCATTTT.

This clone occurred once. This sequence joins TRBV7-9 and TRBJ2-7; TRBD2 aligns across 11 bases. Germline CDR1 is SEHNR and CDR2 is FQNEAQ (reference sequence). The CDR3 runs 15 residues. V lost 3 bases and J lost 0; bases outside the gene matches: 1. The CDR3 DNA reads TGTGCCAGCAGCTTCGGACTAGCGGGCTCCTACGAGCAGTACTTC. As protein: CASSFGLAGSYEQYF.

This chain connects TRBV19 to TRBJ1-5, with D possibly matching TRBD1 (5 bases). Trimming removed 5 bases from V and 2 bases from J, with 22 bases in between. The CDR3 is 18 residues long. Germline loops: CDR1 LNHDA, CDR2 SQIVND (reference sequence). In DNA form, the CDR3 reads TGTGCCAGTAGTGCCCGGGGGAATGCCTTTAGGGGCAATCAGCCCCAGCATTTT. This codes for CASSARGNAFRGNQPQHF.

There are a few counts of this clone. The CDR3 loop is CASSGTSGGQETQYF. The CDR3 DNA reads TGCGCCAGCAGTGGAACTAGCGGGGGCCAAGAGACCCAGTACTTC. V usage is TRBV10-1 and J usage is TRBJ2-5; 11 bases map to TRBD2. CDR1 WNHNN and CDR2 SYGVQD come from the germline V gene (reference sequence). The CDR3 loop spans 15 amino acids. With V trimmed by 4 bases and J by 1 base, 2 bases remained unmatched.

This clone appeared once. This chain joins TRBV15 and TRBJ1-2; D may be TRBD1 (5 bases). The CDR3 sequence is 14 residues long. Germline CDR1 and CDR2: LNHNV and YYDKDF (reference sequence). With 1 base removed from V and 8 bases from J, the gap between germline ends came to 14 bases. The CDR3 sequence is CATSRVGGEGGYTF. CDR3 bases: TGTGCCACCAGCAGAGTTGGAGGGGAAGGAGGCTACACCTTC.

The J gene is TRBJ2-7, the V gene TRBV19; TRBD2 might be the D (5 bases). This CDR3 is built from 15 residues. The germline CDR1 and CDR2 sequences are LNHDA and SQIVND (reference sequence). V dropped 2 bases and J dropped 5 bases, with 16 bases sitting between them. CDR3 residues: CASSIYSSSTDEQYF. The DNA of the CDR3 is TGTGCCAGTAGTATATATTCTAGCAGTACGGACGAGCAGTACTTC.

This clone was found a few times. V usage is TRBV5-1 and J usage is TRBJ2-7, with TRBD1 identical over 10 bases. Germline CDR1 and CDR2: SGHRS and YFSETQ. The CDR3 length is 17 residues. The J segment lost 0 bases and the V segment lost 1 base, leaving 7 bases of the junction unmatched. The CDR3 is CASSLTGTGVVSYEQYF. The CDR3 DNA is TGCGCCAGCAGCTTGACCGGGACAGGGGTTGTCTCCTACGAGCAGTACTTC.

This sequence joins TRBV6-5 and TRBJ2-7; no clear D gene. The CDR3 has 14 amino acids. Germline lookup yields CDR1 MNHEY and CDR2 SVGAGI. V dropped 5 bases and J dropped 0 bases, with 11 bases sitting between them. The CDR3 DNA follows: TGTGCCAGCAGTCAGACTGCCAACTCCTACGAGCAGTACTTC. The encoded protein is CASSQTANSYEQYF.

The chain carries TRBV7-9 and TRBJ1-5, with D possibly matching TRBD1 (5 bases). Germline V CDR1 and CDR2: SEHNR, FQNEAQ (reference sequence). The CDR3 runs 14 residues. Trimming took 5 bases from V and 3 from J, leaving 11 bases between them. This chain's CDR3 is CASSKGQFNQPQHF. Written as DNA, the CDR3 is TGTGCCAGCAGCAAGGGGCAGTTCAATCAGCCCCAGCATTTT.

This clone was observed a few times. The chain uses TRBV19 and TRBJ2-1; TRBD2 matches at 13 bases. Germline lookup yields CDR1 LNHDA and CDR2 SQIVND (reference sequence). Germline trimming cut 6 bases from V and 7 bases from J; bases unmatched to any gene: 9. This CDR3 is 16 amino acids long. CDR3 sequence reads: CASRIKGLAGRNEQFF. The CDR3 nucleotides are TGTGCCAGTAGGATAAAGGGACTAGCGGGGAGGAATGAGCAGTTCTTC.

By frequency in the sample, this clone is medium-sized. J is TRBJ1-1 and V is TRBV7-6; D might be TRBD1 (6 bases). V dropped 5 bases and J dropped 5 bases, with 15 bases sitting between them. Germline assignment: CDR1 SGHVS and CDR2 FNYEAQ. The CDR3 loop spans 14 amino acids. The CDR3 DNA is TGTGCCAGCAGCCAAGGTCAGGGGCGAACTGAAGCTTTCTTT. Protein product: CASSQGQGRTEAFF.

The chain carries TRBV6-5 and TRBJ1-5; perhaps TRBD1 as D (6 bases). V was cut by 7 bases and J by 4 bases, with 11 bases left in between. Germline loops: CDR1 MNHEY, CDR2 SVGAGI. The CDR3 runs 13 residues. CDR3 DNA: TGTGCCAGCACACAGGGTCATAATCAGCCCCAGCATTTT. Translating gives CASTQGHNQPQHF.

The CDR3 nucleotides read TGTGCCACCAGTAACTCAGACAGGGGGCATGCCGGAAACACCATATATTTT. Its protein is CATSNSDRGHAGNTIYF. This chain connects TRBV15 to TRBJ1-3; 10 positions match TRBD1. This CDR3 is built from 17 residues. V lost 6 bases, J lost 4 bases, and 12 bases stayed unmatched. CDR1 and CDR2 from the germline V gene are LNHNV and YYDKDF (reference sequence).

The chain links TRBV12-3 or TRBV12-4 to TRBJ2-2; D gene ambiguous. V lost 6 bases and J lost 6, with 8 bases in between. CDR3 size: 12 residues. As DNA, the CDR3 is TGTGCCAGCAGGGCTAGATCCGGGGAGCTGTTTTTT. It encodes CASRARSGELFF.

V is TRBV12-3 or TRBV12-4 and J is TRBJ1-4; D is undetermined. This CDR3 is 12 amino acids long. Trimming shortened V by 0 bases and J by 7 bases, and 3 bases separated the two germline ends. The chain's CDR3 is CASSLASEKLFF. The CDR3 DNA sequence: TGTGCCAGCAGTTTAGCGAGTGAAAAACTGTTTTTT.

The chain carries TRBV13 and TRBJ1-1; 9 bases align to TRBD1. The CDR3 has 14 residues. The V segment lost 6 bases and the J segment 4 bases; nucleotides outside the gene matches: 6. CDR1 is PRHDT and CDR2 is FYEKMQ in the germline V gene (reference sequence). CDR3 amino acids: CASRPGQGFTEAFF. The CDR3 nucleotides are TGTGCCAGCAGGCCCGGACAGGGGTTCACTGAAGCTTTCTTT.

This sequence joins TRBV19 and TRBJ2-3; TRBD1 matches 7 bases. Germline V gives CDR1 LNHDA, CDR2 SQIVND (reference sequence). The trim removed 1 base at V and 6 bases at J, leaving 10 bases unmatched. The CDR3 totals 16 residues. In DNA form, the CDR3 reads TGTGCCAGTAGTATAGGGGACAGAGTGGGGTTGGATACGCAGTATTTT. It translates to CASSIGDRVGLDTQYF.

V is TRBV28 and J is TRBJ1-6; TRBD1 aligns across 7 bases. The V gene's germline CDR1 is MDHEN and CDR2 SYDVKM. The CDR3 spans 14 residues. V lost 5 bases and J lost 8; bases outside the gene matches: 6. The DNA of the CDR3 is TGTGCCAGCAGTAAAACAGGGGAGCATTCACCCCTCCACTTT. Its translation is CASSKTGEHSPLHF.

This clone was observed a few times. CDR3 protein: CASSPQDRGGATNEKLFF. CDR3 bases: TGTGCCAGCTCACCACAGGACAGGGGCGGGGCAACTAATGAAAAACTGTTTTTT. The gene calls are TRBV18 and TRBJ1-4; 9 bases agree with TRBD1. J gave up 0 bases and V 1 base, and 6 bases lay outside the gene matches. The CDR3 runs 18 residues. Germline V gene sequence: CDR1 KGHSH, CDR2 LQKENI.

The chain recombines TRBV15 with TRBJ1-1; D not certain. Germline V gene data show CDR1 as LNHNV and CDR2 as YYDKDF (reference sequence). The CDR3 runs to 14 residues. The germline V and J ends were trimmed by 3 bases and 8 bases, with 16 bases remaining between them. For the CDR3, the DNA is TGTGCCACCAGCAGGCTGGTCGGGGTTACGGAAGCTTTCTTT. This sequence encodes CATSRLVGVTEAFF.

This clone showed up just once. J is TRBJ2-6 and V is TRBV5-1; D ambiguous. V gave up 3 bases and J gave up 0 bases, with 10 bases separating them. This CDR3 comprises 16 residues. From germline, CDR1 is SGHRS and CDR2 YFSETQ. CDR3 residues: CASSSLADSGANVLTF. CDR3 nucleotide sequence: TGCGCCAGCAGCTCCCTGGCGGACTCTGGGGCCAACGTCCTGACTTTC.

J is TRBJ1-5 and V is TRBV6-4, with 9 bases fitting TRBD1. In germline, CDR1 is MRHNA, CDR2 SNTAGT. The V and J ends lost 0 bases and 5 bases, in that order; junction bases with no gene match: 11. The CDR3 has 18 residues. The CDR3 nucleotides are TGTGCCAGCAGTGACTCGAGAAGTAACAGGGGGCCCGATCAGCCCCAGCATTTT. As protein: CASSDSRSNRGPDQPQHF.

This chain joins TRBV10-3 and TRBJ2-2; the match to TRBD2 covers 8 bases. The CDR3 has 14 amino acids. V gave up 10 bases and J gave up 1 base; unmatched junction bases: 5. Germline V lookup: CDR1 ENHRY, CDR2 SYGVKD. CDR3 in DNA: TGTGCCACCGGGGGGGCGGGGAACACCGGGGAGCTGTTTTTT. Its protein product is CATGGAGNTGELFF.

The V and J genes are TRBV11-2 and TRBJ1-1, with D uncertain. The V end was cut by 8 bases, the J end by 0 bases, with 13 bases between. There are 14 residues in the CDR3. The germline gives CDR1 SGHAT, CDR2 FQNNGV. This chain's CDR3 is CASGTAPMNTEAFF. As DNA, the CDR3 is TGTGCCAGCGGAACAGCTCCCATGAACACTGAAGCTTTCTTT.

The chain is built from TRBV5-6 and TRBJ1-2, with a tentative D call TRBD1 (5 bases). Trimming shortened V by 1 base and J by 4 bases, and 14 bases separated the two germline ends. The CDR3 length is 15 residues. Germline V lookup: CDR1 SGHDT, CDR2 YYEEEE. The CDR3 reads CASSLISRALYGYTF. The CDR3 region has the DNA TGTGCCAGCAGCTTGATTTCCAGGGCCCTCTATGGCTACACCTTC.

Concerning this clone itself: Additional DNA sequences in this sample encode the identical CDR3. This chain links TRBV28 with TRBJ2-7, with TRBD1 matching 9 bases. With V trimmed by 7 bases and J by 1 base, 5 bases remained unmatched. The CDR3 is 14 residues long. Germline CDR1 MDHEN, CDR2 SYDVKM. The CDR3 protein is CASTSGTGSYEQYF. The CDR3 bases are TGTGCCAGCACCTCCGGGACAGGGTCCTACGAGCAGTACTTC.